This TCR beta chain derives from a study of CXCR3-negative and CXCR3-positive naive CD8 T cells. The TRB libraries of cDNA were built by UMI-labeled 5' RACE. For each CDR3 protein, TCRdb gives one entry from its re-call of the 5' RACE reads, without DNA. This table holds about 23,000 distinct CDR3 sequences. The CDR3 runs to 14 residues. Looked up from germline, CDR1 is MNHEY and CDR2 is SVGAGI. This TCR was sampled from a human donor in good health. Some clones in this sample may be carry-over from other donors' samples. Sequencing was performed on memory CD8+ T cells from blood. V and J are TRBV6-5 and TRBJ2-1; without DNA, the TCRdb call of TRBD1 cannot be checked. The CDR3 is CASSTGAGGPHQFF.